This record looks at one T cell receptor (beta chain) sequence and its context. What it recognizes is unknown. This sample was taken from a study of T cell responses to AZD1222 COVID-19 vaccine. Assay: immunoSEQ multiplex PCR; the TCRdb copy retains only in-frame clones and omits some. This sample carries around 96,000 clones, about 89% of them seen once, and the ten largest clones take more than 9%. Findings and caveats of the study: At study baseline, merely several AZD1222 recipients were seropositive. Along spike, vaccine-associated CD4 TCRs were found throughout, with dominance at 160-218 and 743-854. White British donors predominated, females outnumbered males, and clonal diversity was possibly underestimated. There were repertoire samples only from the period after the peak T cell response.

This CDR3 contains 22 residues. V was clipped by 3 bases and J by 0 bases; unmatched bases: 21. CDR1 and CDR2 from the germline V gene are MNHGY and SVAAGI. Sequenced here: peripheral blood, sampled 28 days after the second AZD1222 dose. This chain links TRBV6-9 with TRBJ1-5; TRBD1 matches 9 bases. The sequence came from an adult who received the AZD1222 COVID-19 vaccine. CDR3 DNA sequence: TGTGCCAGCAGTTACCATTCGACGATGTCCCGGGACAGGGTTTATAGCAATCAGCCCCAGCATTTT. Translated, it gives CASSYHSTMSRDRVYSNQPQHF.